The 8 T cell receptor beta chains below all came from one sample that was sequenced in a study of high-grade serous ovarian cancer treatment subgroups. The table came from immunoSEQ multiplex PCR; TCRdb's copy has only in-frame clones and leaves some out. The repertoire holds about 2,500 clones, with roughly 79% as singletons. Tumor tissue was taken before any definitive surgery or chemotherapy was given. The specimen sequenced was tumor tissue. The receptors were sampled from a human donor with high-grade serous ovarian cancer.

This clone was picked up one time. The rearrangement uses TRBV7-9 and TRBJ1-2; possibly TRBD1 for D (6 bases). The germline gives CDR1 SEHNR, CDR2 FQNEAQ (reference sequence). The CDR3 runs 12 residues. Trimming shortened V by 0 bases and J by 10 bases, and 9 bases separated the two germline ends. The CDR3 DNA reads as TGTGCCAGCAGCTTAGCCGGGGGGCCCTACACCTTC. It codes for CASSLAGGPYTF.

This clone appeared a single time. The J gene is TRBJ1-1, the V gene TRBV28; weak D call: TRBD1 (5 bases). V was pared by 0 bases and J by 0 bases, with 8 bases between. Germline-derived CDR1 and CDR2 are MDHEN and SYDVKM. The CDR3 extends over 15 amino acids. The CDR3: CASSLWGGLNTEAFF. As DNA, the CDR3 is TGTGCCAGCAGTTTATGGGGGGGATTGAACACTGAAGCTTTCTTT.

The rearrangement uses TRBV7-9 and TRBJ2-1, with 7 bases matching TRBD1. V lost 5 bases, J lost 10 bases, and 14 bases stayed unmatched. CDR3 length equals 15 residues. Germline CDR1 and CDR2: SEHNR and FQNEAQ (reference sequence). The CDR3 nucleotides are TGTGCCAGCAGCGCACCCGGGACAGCCGTCTCCGAGCAGTTCTTC. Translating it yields CASSAPGTAVSEQFF.

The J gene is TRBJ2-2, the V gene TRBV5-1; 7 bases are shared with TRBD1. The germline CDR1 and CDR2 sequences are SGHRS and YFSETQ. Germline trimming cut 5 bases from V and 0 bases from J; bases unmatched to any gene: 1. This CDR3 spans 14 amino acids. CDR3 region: CASRTGSNTGELFF. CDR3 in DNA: TGCGCCAGCAGGACAGGGTCGAACACCGGGGAGCTGTTTTTT.

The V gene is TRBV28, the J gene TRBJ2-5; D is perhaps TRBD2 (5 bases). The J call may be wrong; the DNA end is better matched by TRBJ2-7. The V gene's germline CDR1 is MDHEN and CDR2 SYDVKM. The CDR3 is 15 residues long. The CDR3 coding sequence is TGTGCCAGCAGTCACGACGGGGTCCCTCTCTACGAGCAGTACTTC. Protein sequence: CASSHDGVPLYEQYF.

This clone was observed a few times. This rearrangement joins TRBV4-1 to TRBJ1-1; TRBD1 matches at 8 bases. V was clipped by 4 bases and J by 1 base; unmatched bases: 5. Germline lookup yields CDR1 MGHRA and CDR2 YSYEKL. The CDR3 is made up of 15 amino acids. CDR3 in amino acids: CASSLPTGENTEAFF. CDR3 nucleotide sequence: TGCGCCAGCAGCCTACCGACAGGGGAGAACACTGAAGCTTTCTTT.

The chain's CDR3 is CASRDGTSGLKEQFF. The CDR3 nucleotides are TGTGCCAGTAGGGACGGGACTAGCGGACTCAAGGAGCAGTTCTTC. The chain recombines TRBV19 with TRBJ2-1; 11 bases agree with TRBD2. Trimming at V came to 6 bases and at J to 10 bases, leaving 11 bases not matched to a gene. The CDR3 contains 15 residues. Germline assignment: CDR1 LNHDA and CDR2 SQIVND (reference sequence).

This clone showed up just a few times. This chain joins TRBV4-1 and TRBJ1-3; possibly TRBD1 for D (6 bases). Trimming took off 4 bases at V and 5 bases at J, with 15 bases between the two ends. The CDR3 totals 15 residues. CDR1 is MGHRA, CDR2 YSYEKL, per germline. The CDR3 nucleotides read TGCGCCAGCAGCCCGCCCGGGACACTAAGAAACACCATATATTTT. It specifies CASSPPGTLRNTIYF.